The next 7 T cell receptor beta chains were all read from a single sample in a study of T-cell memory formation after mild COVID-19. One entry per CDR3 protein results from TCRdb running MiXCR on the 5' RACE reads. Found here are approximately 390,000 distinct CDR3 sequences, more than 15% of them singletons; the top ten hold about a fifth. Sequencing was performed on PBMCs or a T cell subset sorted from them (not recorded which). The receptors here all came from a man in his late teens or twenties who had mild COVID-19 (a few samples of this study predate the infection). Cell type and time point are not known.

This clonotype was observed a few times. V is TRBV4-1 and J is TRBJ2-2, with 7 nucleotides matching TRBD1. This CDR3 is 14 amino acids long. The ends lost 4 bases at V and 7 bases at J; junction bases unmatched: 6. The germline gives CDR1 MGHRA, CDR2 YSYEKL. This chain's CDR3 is CASSRGQVDGELFF. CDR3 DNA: TGCGCCAGCAGCCGCGGACAGGTGGACGGGGAGCTGTTTTTT.

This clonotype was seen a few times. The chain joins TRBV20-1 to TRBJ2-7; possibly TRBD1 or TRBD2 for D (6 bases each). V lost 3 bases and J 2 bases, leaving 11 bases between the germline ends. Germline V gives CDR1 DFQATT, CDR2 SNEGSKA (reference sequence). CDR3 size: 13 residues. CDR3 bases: TGCAGTGCTAGTGGGGGGCGAGCCTACGAGCAGTACTTC. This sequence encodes CSASGGRAYEQYF.

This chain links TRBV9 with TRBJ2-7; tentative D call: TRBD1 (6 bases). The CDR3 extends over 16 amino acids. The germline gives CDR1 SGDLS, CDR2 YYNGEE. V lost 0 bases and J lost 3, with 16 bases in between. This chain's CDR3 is CASSVGDRPQLYEQYF. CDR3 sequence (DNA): TGTGCCAGCAGCGTAGGTGACAGGCCTCAACTCTACGAGCAGTACTTC.

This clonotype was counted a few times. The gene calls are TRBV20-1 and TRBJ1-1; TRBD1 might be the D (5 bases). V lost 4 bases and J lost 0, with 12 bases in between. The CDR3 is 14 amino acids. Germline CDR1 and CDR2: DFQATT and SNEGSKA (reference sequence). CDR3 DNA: TGCAGTGCTACCACAACCAGGGTGAACACTGAAGCTTTCTTT. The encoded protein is CSATTTRVNTEAFF.

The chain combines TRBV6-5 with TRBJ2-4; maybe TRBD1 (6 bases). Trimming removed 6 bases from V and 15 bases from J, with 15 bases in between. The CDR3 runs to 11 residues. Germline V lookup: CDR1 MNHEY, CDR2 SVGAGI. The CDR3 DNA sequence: TGTGCCAGCAGCCAGGCCGGGACATCGTACTTC. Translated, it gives CASSQAGTSYF.

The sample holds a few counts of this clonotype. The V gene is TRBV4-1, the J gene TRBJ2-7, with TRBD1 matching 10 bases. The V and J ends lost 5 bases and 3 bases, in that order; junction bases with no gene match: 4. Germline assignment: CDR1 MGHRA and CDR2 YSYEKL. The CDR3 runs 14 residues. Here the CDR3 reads CASSSGQGDYEQYF. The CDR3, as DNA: TGCGCCAGCAGCTCTGGACAGGGGGACTACGAGCAGTACTTC.

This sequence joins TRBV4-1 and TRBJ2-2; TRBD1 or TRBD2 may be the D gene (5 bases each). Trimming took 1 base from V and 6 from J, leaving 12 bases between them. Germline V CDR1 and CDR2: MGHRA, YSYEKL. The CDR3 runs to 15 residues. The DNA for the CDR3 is TGCGCCAGCAGCCAAGGTCACAGGCGGGCCGGGGAGCTGTTTTTT. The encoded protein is CASSQGHRRAGELFF.